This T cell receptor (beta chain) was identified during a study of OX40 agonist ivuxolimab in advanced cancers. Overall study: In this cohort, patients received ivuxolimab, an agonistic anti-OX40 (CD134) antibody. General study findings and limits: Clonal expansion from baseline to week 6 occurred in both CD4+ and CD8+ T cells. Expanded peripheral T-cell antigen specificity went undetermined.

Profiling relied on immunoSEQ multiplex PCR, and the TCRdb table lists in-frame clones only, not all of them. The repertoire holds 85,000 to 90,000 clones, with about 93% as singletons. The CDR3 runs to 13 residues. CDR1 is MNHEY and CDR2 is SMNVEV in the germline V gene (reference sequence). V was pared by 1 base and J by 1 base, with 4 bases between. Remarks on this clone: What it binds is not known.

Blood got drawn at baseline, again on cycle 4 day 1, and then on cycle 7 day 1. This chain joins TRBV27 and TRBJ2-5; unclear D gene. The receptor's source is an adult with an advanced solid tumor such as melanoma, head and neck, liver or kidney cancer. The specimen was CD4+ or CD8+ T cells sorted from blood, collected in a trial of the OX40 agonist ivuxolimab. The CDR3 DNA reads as TGTGCCAGCAGTTTATGGGCCCAAGAGACCCAGTACTTC. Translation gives CASSLWAQETQYF.